This TCR beta chain was retrieved from a study of identical twins. Comments on this clonotype: Antigen: not known. A read error may be the cause here, since a much bigger clone is one base away.

The CDR3 is 15 amino acids. Study results and limitations: Abundant beta clonotypes from cord blood bore fewer insertions; memory repertoires lacked this pattern. Out-of-frame alpha sequences shared by twins were enriched for low generation probability. In monozygotic twins, models underestimated the sharing of out-of-frame TCR alpha. Instead of following the same donors, the conclusions were based on cross-sectional statistical analysis.

A single record per CDR3 protein comes from TCRdb applying MiXCR to the 5' RACE reads. The data show some 330,000 distinct CDR3 sequences, with around 9.7% seen just once and more than 8% held by the top ten. Material: naive T cells sorted from blood. This chain links TRBV12-3 or TRBV12-4 with TRBJ2-1; 7 bases are a match to TRBD2. This TCR derives from a woman between 45 and 60 years old in good health. The CDR3 DNA sequence: TGTGCCAGCAGTTTCGGCGGGAGAGGCTACAATGAGCAGTGCTTC. Translating it yields CASSFGGRGYNEQCF.